The rows below give T cell receptor beta chains drawn from one sample of a study of T-cell reconstitution after alpha-beta-depleted transplantation in children. Each CDR3 protein is one row after TCRdb ran MiXCR on the PCR reads. The sample shows approximately 150,000 distinct CDR3 sequences, around 8.8% of them seen only once. The material sequenced was PBMCs, mostly from graft donor cells, taken 180 days after TCRalphabeta/CD19-depleted stem cell transplant. Receptor source: a female patient between 2 and 15 years old who had a stem cell transplant for congenital amegakaryocytic thrombocytopenia, so the T cells may come from the graft donor. Each CDR3 is given with its conserved first and last residue. The D gene is left open where the match is weak. Clone size is stated in some rows and not others, as once, few, many or a class when expanded.

v_call	clone_size	d_call	j_call	cdr3_aa	cdr3_nt
TRBV5-6	few	.	TRBJ2-4	CASSSGLSGHTRKLNIQYF	TGTGCCAGCAGCTCGGGGCTTTCAGGACACACAAGAAAACTAAACATTCAGTACTTC
TRBV20-1	few	.	TRBJ1-1	CSARDQGQFVAEAFF	TGCAGTGCTAGAGACCAAGGACAGTTCGTGGCTGAAGCTTTCTTT
TRBV29-1	many	.	TRBJ1-3	CSVAQGSAGNTIYF	TGCAGCGTTGCCCAGGGTTCTGCTGGAAACACCATATATTTT
TRBV30	many	.	TRBJ2-1	CAWSVTLSSSYNEQFF	TGTGCCTGGAGTGTGACTCTCTCGAGCTCCTACAATGAGCAGTTCTTC
TRBV6-7	few	TRBD2	TRBJ2-2	CASSYDGAGDLKYWTGELFF	TGTGCCAGCAGTTACGATGGAGCGGGAGACCTGAAATATTGGACCGGGGAGCTGTTTTTT
TRBV5-1	many	.	TRBJ2-1	CASSFLPNEQFF	TGCGCCAGCAGCTTTTTACCAAATGAGCAGTTCTTC
TRBV5-1	.	TRBD2	TRBJ2-3	CASSLGGKLAGEVIRFTDTQYF	TGCGCCAGCAGCTTGGGGGGGAAACTAGCGGGGGAAGTCATCCGATTCACAGATACGCAGTATTTT
TRBV30	many	.	TRBJ1-5	CAWSLKSGGVKGSQPQHF	TGTGCCTGGAGTTTAAAGTCTGGAGGAGTCAAGGGGAGTCAGCCCCAGCATTTT
TRBV20-1	many	.	TRBJ1-5	CSAREGGNQPQHF	TGCAGTGCTAGAGAGGGTGGCAATCAGCCCCAGCATTTT
TRBV7-9	.	TRBD1	TRBJ1-1	CASSTNGRGNNNTEAFF	TGTGCCAGCAGCACGAACGGCAGGGGGAACAATAACACTGAAGCTTTCTTT
TRBV7-3	many	TRBD2	TRBJ2-1	CASSLRREGFNEQFF	TGTGCCAGCAGCTTAAGGCGGGAGGGGTTCAATGAGCAGTTCTTC
TRBV5-1	many	TRBD1	TRBJ2-2	CASSQGGVTGELFF	TGCGCCAGCAGCCAAGGGGGCGTCACCGGGGAGCTGTTTTTT